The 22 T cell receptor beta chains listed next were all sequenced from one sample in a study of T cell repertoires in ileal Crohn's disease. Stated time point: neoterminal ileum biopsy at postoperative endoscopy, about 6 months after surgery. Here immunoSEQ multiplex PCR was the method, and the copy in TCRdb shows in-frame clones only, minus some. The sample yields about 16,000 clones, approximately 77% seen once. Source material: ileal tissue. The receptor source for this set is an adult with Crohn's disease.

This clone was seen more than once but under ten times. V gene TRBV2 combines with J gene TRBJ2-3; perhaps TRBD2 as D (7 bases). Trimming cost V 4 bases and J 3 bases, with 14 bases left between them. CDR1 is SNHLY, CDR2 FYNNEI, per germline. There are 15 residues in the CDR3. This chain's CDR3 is CASSVSGRGTDTQYF. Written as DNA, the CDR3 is TGTGCCAGCAGTGTGAGTGGGAGGGGGACAGATACGCAGTATTTT.

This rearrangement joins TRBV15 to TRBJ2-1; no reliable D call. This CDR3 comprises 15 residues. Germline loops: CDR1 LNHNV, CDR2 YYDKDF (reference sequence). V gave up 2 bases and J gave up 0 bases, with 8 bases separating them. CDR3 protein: CATSRIRSSYNEQFF. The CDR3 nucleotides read TGTGCCACCAGCAGAATCCGGAGCTCCTACAATGAGCAGTTCTTC.

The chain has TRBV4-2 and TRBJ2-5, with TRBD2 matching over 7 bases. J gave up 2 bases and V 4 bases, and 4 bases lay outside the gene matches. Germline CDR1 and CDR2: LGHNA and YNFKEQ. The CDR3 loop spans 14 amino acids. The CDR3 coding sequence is TGTGCCAGCAGCCGCGGGGGACCTCAAGAGACCCAGTACTTC. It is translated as CASSRGGPQETQYF.

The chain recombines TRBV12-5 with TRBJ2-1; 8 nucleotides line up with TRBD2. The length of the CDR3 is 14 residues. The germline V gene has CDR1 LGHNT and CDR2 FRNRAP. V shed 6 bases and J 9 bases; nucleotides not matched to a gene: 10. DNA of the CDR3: TGTGCTAGTGGCCCAGCGGGAGTTGGCGGTGAGCAGTTCTTC. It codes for CASGPAGVGGEQFF.

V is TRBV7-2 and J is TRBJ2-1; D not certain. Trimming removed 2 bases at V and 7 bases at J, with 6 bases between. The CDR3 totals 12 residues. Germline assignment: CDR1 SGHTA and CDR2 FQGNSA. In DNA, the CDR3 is TGTGCCAGCAGCTTAAATAGAAATGAGCAGTTCTTC. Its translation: CASSLNRNEQFF.

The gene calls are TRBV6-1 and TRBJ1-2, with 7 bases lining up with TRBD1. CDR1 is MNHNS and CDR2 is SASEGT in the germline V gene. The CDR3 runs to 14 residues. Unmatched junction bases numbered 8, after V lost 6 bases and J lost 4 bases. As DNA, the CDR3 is TGTGCCAGCAGGAGAGGACAGGCGAGCTATGGCTACACCTTC. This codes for CASRRGQASYGYTF.

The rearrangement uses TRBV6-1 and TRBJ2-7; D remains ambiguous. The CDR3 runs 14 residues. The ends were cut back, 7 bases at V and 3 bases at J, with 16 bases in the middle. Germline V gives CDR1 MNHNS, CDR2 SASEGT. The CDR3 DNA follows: TGTGCCAGCAAAACCTCTAGTGGAAACTACGAGCAGTACTTC. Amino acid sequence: CASKTSSGNYEQYF.

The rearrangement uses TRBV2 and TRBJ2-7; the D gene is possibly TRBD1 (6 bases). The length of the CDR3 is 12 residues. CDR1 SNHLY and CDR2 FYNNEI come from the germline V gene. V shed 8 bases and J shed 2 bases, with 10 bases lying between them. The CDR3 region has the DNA TGTGCCAGCGGGGCAGGGGCCTACGAGCAGTACTTC. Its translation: CASGAGAYEQYF. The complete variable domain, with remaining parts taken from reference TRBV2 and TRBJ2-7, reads EPEVTQTPSHQVTQMGQEVILRCVPISNHLYFYWYRQILGQKVEFLVSFYNNEISEKSEIFDDQFSVERPDGSNFTLKIRSTKLEDSAMYFCASGAGAYEQYFGPGTRLTVT.

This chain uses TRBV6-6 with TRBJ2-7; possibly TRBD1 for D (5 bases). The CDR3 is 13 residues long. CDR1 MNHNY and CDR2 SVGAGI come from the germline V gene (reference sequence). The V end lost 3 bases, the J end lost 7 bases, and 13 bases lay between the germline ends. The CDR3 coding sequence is TGTGCCAGCAGTTATCAGGGTCATAGGGAGCAGTACTTC. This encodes CASSYQGHREQYF.

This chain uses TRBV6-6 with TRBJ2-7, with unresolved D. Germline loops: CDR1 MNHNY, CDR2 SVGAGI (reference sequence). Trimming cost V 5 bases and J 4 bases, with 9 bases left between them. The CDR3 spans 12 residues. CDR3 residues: CASSITSYEQYF. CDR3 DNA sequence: TGTGCCAGCAGTATAACTTCATACGAGCAGTACTTC.

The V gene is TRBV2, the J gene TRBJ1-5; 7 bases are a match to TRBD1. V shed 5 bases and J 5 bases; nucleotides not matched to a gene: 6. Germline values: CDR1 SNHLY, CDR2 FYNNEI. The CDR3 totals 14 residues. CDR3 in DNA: TGTGCCAGCAGTCCACAGGGGCCGCATCAGCCCCAGCATTTT. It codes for CASSPQGPHQPQHF.

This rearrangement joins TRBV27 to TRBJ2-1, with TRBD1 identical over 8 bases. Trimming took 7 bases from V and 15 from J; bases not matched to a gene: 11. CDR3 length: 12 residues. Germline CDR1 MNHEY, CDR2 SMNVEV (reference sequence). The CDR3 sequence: CASKLNRDRLFF. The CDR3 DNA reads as TGTGCCAGCAAGCTGAATCGGGACAGGCTGTTCTTC.

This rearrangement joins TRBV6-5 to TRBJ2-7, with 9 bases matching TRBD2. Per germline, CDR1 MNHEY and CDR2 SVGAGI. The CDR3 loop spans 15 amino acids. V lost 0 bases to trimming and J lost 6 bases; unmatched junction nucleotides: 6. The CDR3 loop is CASSYSRREGTEQYF. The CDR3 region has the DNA TGTGCCAGCAGTTACTCGAGGCGGGAGGGAACCGAGCAGTACTTC.

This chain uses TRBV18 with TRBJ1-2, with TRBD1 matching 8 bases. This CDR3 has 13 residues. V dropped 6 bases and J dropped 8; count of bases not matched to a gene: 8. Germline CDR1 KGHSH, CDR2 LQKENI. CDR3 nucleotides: TGTGCCAGCTCGTCTACAGGGGGATGGGGCTACACCTTC. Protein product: CASSSTGGWGYTF.

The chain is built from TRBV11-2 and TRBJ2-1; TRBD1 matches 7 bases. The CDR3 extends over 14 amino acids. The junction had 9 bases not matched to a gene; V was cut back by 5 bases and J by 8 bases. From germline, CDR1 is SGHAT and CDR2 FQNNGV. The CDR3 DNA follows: TGTGCCAGCAGCCCAAGGACAGGTTTCGATGAGCAGTTCTTC. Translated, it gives CASSPRTGFDEQFF. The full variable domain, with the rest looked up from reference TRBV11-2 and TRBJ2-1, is EAGVAQSPRYKIIEKRQSVAFWCNPISGHATLYWYQQILGQGPKLLIQFQNNGVVDDSQLPKDRFSAERLKGVDSTLKIQPAKLEDSAVYLCASSPRTGFDEQFFGPGTRLTVL.

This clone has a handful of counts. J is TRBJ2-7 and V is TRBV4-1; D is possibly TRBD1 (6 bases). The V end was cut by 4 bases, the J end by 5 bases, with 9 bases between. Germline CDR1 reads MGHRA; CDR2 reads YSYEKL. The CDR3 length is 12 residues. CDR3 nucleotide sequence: TGCGCCAGCAGCCTGAAGGGGGACGAGCAGTACTTC. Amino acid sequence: CASSLKGDEQYF.

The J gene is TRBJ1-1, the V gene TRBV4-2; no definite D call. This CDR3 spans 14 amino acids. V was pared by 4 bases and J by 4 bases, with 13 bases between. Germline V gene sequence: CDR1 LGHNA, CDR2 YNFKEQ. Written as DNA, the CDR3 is TGTGCCAGCAGCCCCAGAGGAGAGTCCACTGAAGCTTTCTTT. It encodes CASSPRGESTEAFF.

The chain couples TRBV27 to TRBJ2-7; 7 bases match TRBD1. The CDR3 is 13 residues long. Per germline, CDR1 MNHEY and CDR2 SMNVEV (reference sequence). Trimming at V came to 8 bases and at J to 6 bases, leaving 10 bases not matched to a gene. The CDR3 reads CASLRQGSGEQYF. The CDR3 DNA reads TGTGCCAGCCTGAGACAGGGCTCGGGCGAGCAGTACTTC.

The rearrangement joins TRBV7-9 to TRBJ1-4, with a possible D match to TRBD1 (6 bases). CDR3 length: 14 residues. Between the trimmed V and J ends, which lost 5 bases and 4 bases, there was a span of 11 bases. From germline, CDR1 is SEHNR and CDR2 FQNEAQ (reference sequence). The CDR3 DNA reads TGTGCCAGCAGCAAACAGGGTGATAATGAAAAACTGTTTTTT. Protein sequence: CASSKQGDNEKLFF.

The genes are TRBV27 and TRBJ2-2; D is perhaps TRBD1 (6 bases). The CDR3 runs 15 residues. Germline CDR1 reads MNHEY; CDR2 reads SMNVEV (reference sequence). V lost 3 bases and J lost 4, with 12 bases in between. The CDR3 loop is CASSFGRGTTGELFF. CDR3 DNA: TGTGCCAGCAGTTTTGGCAGGGGAACCACCGGGGAGCTGTTTTTT.

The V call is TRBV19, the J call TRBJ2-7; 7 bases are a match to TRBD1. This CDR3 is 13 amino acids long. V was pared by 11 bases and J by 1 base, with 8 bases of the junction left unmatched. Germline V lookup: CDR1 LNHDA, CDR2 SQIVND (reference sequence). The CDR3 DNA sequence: TGTGCCTCATGGGACAGCCGTTCCTACGAGCAGTACTTC. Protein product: CASWDSRSYEQYF.

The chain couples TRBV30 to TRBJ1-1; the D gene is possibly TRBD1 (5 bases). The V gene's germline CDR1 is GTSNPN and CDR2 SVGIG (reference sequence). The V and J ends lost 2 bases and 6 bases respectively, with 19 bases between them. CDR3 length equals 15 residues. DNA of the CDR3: TGTGCCTGGAGTCCTCGGGCCAGGGTAATATCTGAAGCTTTCTTT. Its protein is CAWSPRARVISEAFF.